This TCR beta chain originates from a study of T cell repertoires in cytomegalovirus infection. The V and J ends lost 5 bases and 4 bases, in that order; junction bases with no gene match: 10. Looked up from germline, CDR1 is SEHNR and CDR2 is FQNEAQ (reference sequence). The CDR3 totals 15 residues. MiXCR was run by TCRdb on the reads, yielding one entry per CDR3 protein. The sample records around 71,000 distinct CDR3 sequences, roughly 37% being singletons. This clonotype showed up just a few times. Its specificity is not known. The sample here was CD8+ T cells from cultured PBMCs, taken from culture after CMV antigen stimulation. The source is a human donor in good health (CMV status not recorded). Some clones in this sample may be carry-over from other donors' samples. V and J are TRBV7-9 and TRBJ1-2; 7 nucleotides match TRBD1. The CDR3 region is CASSPGGQPFYGYTF. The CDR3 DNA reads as TGTGCCAGCAGCCCCGGGGGACAGCCATTCTATGGCTACACCTTC. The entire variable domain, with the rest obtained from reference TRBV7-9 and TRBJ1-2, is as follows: DTGVSQNPRHKITKRGQNVTFRCDPISEHNRLYWYRQTLGQGPEFLTYFQNEAQLEKSRLLSDRFSAERPKGSFSTLEIQRTEQGDSAMYLCASSPGGQPFYGYTFGSGTRLTVV.